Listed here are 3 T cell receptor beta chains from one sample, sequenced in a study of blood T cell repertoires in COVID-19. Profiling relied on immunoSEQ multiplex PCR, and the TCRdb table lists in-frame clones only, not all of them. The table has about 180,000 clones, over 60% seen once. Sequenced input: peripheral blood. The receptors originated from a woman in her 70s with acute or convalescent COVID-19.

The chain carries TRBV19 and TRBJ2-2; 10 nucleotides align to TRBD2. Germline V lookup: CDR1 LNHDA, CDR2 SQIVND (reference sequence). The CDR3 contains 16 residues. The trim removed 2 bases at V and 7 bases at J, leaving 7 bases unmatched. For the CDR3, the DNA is TGTGCCAGTAGTATAACAGCGGGAGGGCCATACGGGGAGCTGTTTTTT. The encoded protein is CASSITAGGPYGELFF.

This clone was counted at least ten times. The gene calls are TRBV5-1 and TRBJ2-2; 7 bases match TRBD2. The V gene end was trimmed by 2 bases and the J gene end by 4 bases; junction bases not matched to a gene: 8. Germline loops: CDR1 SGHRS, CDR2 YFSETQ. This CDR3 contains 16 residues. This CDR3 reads CASSLAGMVGTGELFF. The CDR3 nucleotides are TGCGCCAGCAGCTTAGCGGGGATGGTTGGCACCGGGGAGCTGTTTTTT.

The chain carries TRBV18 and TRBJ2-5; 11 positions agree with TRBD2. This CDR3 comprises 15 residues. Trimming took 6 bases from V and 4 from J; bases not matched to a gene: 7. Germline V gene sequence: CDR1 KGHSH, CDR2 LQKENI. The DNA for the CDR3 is TGTGCCAGCTCCCATGCTAGCGGGAGGACAGAGACCCAGTACTTC. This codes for CASSHASGRTETQYF. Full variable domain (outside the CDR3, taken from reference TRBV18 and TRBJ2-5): NAGVMQNPRHLVRRRGQEARLRCSPMKGHSHVYWYRQLPEEGLKFMVYLQKENIIDESGMPKERFSAEFPKEGPSILRIQQVVRGDSAAYFCASSHASGRTETQYFGPGTRLLVL.